This T cell receptor beta chain was found in a study of cytomegalovirus exposure and HLA in healthy donors. Whole-study results and caveats: A later analysis linked a missense variant in DCLRE1C to the trimming of TCR beta V and J genes.

V lost 8 bases, J lost 0 bases, and 18 bases lay in between. The CDR3 runs to 15 residues. Vbeta (60) and Jbeta (13) primers were used in the PCR. Repertoires were generated with immunoSEQ multiplex PCR, while TCRdb's copy carries only in-frame clones and drops some. Here the sample spans 150,000 to 200,000 clones, around 83% being singletons. Regarding this clone: The antigen remains unidentified.

The clonotype originates from a woman aged 35 to 49 in good health and CMV-seronegative. The rearrangement joins TRBV5-3 to TRBJ2-7, with D perhaps matching TRBD2 (6 bases). TRBV5-3 is an ORF, with its function uncertain. The sequencing input was PBMCs. The CDR3 bases are TGTGCCAGGGGCCTTGTGGGGGGAAGCTCCTACGAGCAGTACGTC. Translated, it gives CARGLVGGSSYEQYV.